This T cell receptor (beta chain) was observed in a study of T cells in Graves' hyperthyroidism and ophthalmopathy. CDR1 is SGDLS and CDR2 is YYNGEE in the germline V gene. Trimming took 4 bases from V and 5 from J, leaving 13 bases between them. This CDR3 region has 13 residues. The CDR3 regions of TCR beta were amplified from RNA transcripts. The HTBI set primed first-round TCR CDR3 RT-PCR. Each CDR3 protein gets one entry after TCRdb re-called the multiplex PCR reads with MiXCR. This sample has under 400,000 distinct CDR3 sequences, with less than 15% found just once. This clonotype was seen only a few times.

Material: blood. The sequence was collected from a woman between 18 and 30 years old with Graves' hyperthyroidism. The rearrangement uses TRBV9 and TRBJ2-7; D may be TRBD1 or TRBD2 (5 bases each). CDR3 amino acids: CASSQSRGDEQYF. For the CDR3, the DNA is TGTGCCAGCAGCCAATCCCGAGGGGACGAGCAGTACTTC.